This T cell receptor (beta chain) derives from a study of blood T cell repertoires in COVID-19. Study at large: The United States, Italy and Spain provided the acute and convalescent COVID-19 samples. PBMCs, B-cell-depleted T cells, or T cells provided the cDNA or gDNA that made up the material.

Sequencing was performed with immunoSEQ multiplex PCR; in TCRdb, only in-frame clones are kept and a portion is missing. The sample holds tens of thousands of clones, approximately 90% seen once. The sequencing sample was made of peripheral blood. This TCR derives from a man aged 55 to 70 with acute or convalescent COVID-19.

The CDR3 region is CASSVWDRDIRTEAFF. Here the CDR3 DNA reads TGTGCCAGCAGTGTTTGGGACAGGGATATAAGAACTGAAGCTTTCTTT. The chain joins TRBV6-1 to TRBJ1-1, with 9 positions matching TRBD1. The CDR3 runs to 16 residues. Trimming took 4 bases from V and 5 from J; bases not matched to a gene: 11. Germline V gene sequence: CDR1 MNHNS, CDR2 SASEGT.